These 28 T cell receptor beta chains originate from one sample sequenced in a study of cytomegalovirus exposure and HLA in healthy donors (dated by TCRdb to about 2017). Libraries came from the immunoSEQ multiplex PCR assay. For the multiplex PCR, a mixture combining 60 forward primers for TCR Vbeta segments and 13 reverse primers for TCR Jbeta segments was used. In TCRdb, the immuneACCESS table is reduced to in-frame sequences with V and J assigned. These tables do not hold every clone; where another copy was compared, an unresolved V gene accounts for under half, and the others remain unexplained. The sample table records about 230,000 clones; 82% of these occur just once. 0.55% to 0.7% of the sample goes to the ten largest clones. The material sequenced was PBMCs. The receptor set was obtained from a middle-aged woman in good health and CMV-seronegative.

The J gene is TRBJ2-1, the V gene TRBV7-9; possibly TRBD1 for D (5 bases). V was clipped by 5 bases and J by 8 bases, with 16 bases between them. Germline V gene lookup returns CDR1 SEHNR and CDR2 FQNEAQ (reference sequence). There are 14 residues in the CDR3. The CDR3 region is CASSPLTDGDEQFF. The CDR3 DNA reads as TGTGCCAGCAGCCCCCTGACAGATGGGGATGAGCAGTTCTTC.

This rearrangement joins TRBV4-3 to TRBJ2-5, with D maybe TRBD2 (6 bases). Germline V gene lookup returns CDR1 LGHNA and CDR2 YSLEER. V lost 0 bases and J lost 4, with 12 bases in between. The CDR3 is 15 residues long. The CDR3 coding sequence is TGCGCCAGCAGCCAAGAGAGGGCGGGGCTAGAGACCCAGTACTTC. It specifies CASSQERAGLETQYF.

The chain combines TRBV15 with TRBJ2-7; possible D gene TRBD2, 5 bases. The ends were cut back, 5 bases at V and 3 bases at J, with 5 bases in the middle. Per the germline V gene, CDR1 is LNHNV and CDR2 is YYDKDF (reference sequence). This CDR3 contains 11 residues. The CDR3 loop reads CATSEGYEQYF. The CDR3 nucleotides read TGTGCCACCAGCGAGGGCTACGAGCAGTACTTC.

The rearrangement links TRBV11-2 to TRBJ1-1; D might be TRBD1 (6 bases). V was clipped by 1 base and J by 0 bases, with 9 bases between them. Germline-derived CDR1 and CDR2 are SGHAT and FQNNGV. This CDR3 region has 15 residues. In DNA form, the CDR3 reads TGTGCCAGCAGCTTAGCGGGACAAGTGAACACTGAAGCTTTCTTT. It codes for CASSLAGQVNTEAFF.

This chain connects TRBV29-1 to TRBJ1-2; D may be TRBD1 (5 bases). Germline CDR1 is SQVTM and CDR2 is ANQGSEA. This CDR3 region has 11 residues. V was shortened by 5 bases and J by 7 bases, with 11 bases between the two germline ends. As DNA, the CDR3 is TGCAGCGTTCGAAGGGGTACTGGCTACACCTTC. Amino acids: CSVRRGTGYTF. Filled out from reference TRBV29-1 and TRBJ1-2, the complete variable domain reads SAVISQKPSRDICQRGTSLTIQCQVDSQVTMMFWYRQQPGQSLTLIATANQGSEATYESGFVIDKFPISRPNLTFSTLTVSNMSPEDSSIYLCSVRRGTGYTFGSGTRLTVV.

This clone has a single count. The V call is TRBV19, the J call TRBJ2-2; tentatively, D is TRBD2 (6 bases). V dropped 5 bases and J dropped 5 bases, with 9 bases sitting between them. CDR1 is LNHDA, CDR2 SQIVND, per germline (reference sequence). CDR3 length equals 13 residues. CDR3 region: CASSPRETGELFF. CDR3 DNA: TGTGCCAGTAGTCCCCGGGAGACCGGGGAGCTGTTTTTT.

This clone has more than one count but fewer than ten. This chain links TRBV2 with TRBJ2-3; 12 nucleotides agree with TRBD2. V lost 6 bases, J lost 3 bases, and 4 bases stayed unmatched. The CDR3 spans 15 residues. Per the germline V gene, CDR1 is SNHLY and CDR2 is FYNNEI. The CDR3 sequence: CASRPSGGATDTQYF. The CDR3 DNA is TGTGCCAGCAGGCCTAGCGGGGGGGCGACAGATACGCAGTATTTT.

This chain connects TRBV27 to TRBJ1-6; D remains unclear. CDR3 size: 15 residues. Germline CDR1 is MNHEY and CDR2 is SMNVEV (reference sequence). The germline V and J ends were trimmed by 3 bases and 7 bases, with 13 bases remaining between them. CDR3 region: CASSFVASGNSPLHF. CDR3 DNA: TGTGCCAGCAGTTTCGTCGCCAGCGGAAATTCACCCCTCCACTTT.

The chain combines TRBV11-2 with TRBJ1-6, with D tentatively TRBD1 (5 bases). Trimming pared 5 bases from V and 17 bases from J, leaving 22 bases between. From germline, CDR1 is SGHAT and CDR2 FQNNGV. This CDR3 is built from 14 residues. CDR3 nucleotide sequence: TGTGCCAGCAGCCCGAGCGGGGGGGACCTAGGGGTCCACTTT. As protein: CASSPSGGDLGVHF.

This sequence joins TRBV19 and TRBJ1-5; TRBD1 agrees at 7 bases. V dropped 8 bases and J dropped 3; count of bases not matched to a gene: 7. Germline V lookup: CDR1 LNHDA, CDR2 SQIVND (reference sequence). The CDR3 consists of 14 residues. The CDR3 sequence: CASEPGGPNQPQHF. Written as DNA, the CDR3 is TGTGCCAGTGAACCAGGGGGGCCCAATCAGCCCCAGCATTTT.

This rearrangement joins TRBV29-1 to TRBJ2-3; D remains unclear. CDR3 length: 12 residues. CDR1 and CDR2 (germline): SQVTM, ANQGSEA. Between the trimmed V and J ends, which lost 4 bases and 6 bases, there was a span of 11 bases. The CDR3 DNA sequence: TGCAGCGTTGGCGTGATCTACGATACGCAGTATTTT. Its protein is CSVGVIYDTQYF.

This clone came up a few times. The chain uses TRBV4-1 and TRBJ2-3; 9 nucleotides agree with TRBD1. The germline V gene encodes CDR1 MGHRA and CDR2 YSYEKL. The junction had 6 bases not matched to a gene; V was cut back by 4 bases and J by 4 bases. The CDR3 loop spans 15 amino acids. This CDR3 is CASSLTDRGPDTQYF. CDR3 nucleotides: TGCGCCAGCAGCCTCACGGACAGGGGTCCAGATACGCAGTATTTT.

This clone was counted once. The CDR3, as DNA: TGTGCCAGCAGTTCCCACAGGGAGAGGGGCAATCAGCCCCAGCATTTT. Protein sequence: CASSSHRERGNQPQHF. The chain combines TRBV27 with TRBJ1-5, with TRBD1 as a possible D gene (6 bases). The CDR3 is 16 amino acids. In germline, CDR1 is MNHEY, CDR2 SMNVEV (reference sequence). Trimming pared 4 bases from V and 2 bases from J, leaving 15 bases between.

The V and J genes are TRBV27 and TRBJ1-5; D remains ambiguous. From germline, CDR1 is MNHEY and CDR2 SMNVEV (reference sequence). Between the trimmed V and J ends, which lost 5 bases and 0 bases, there was a span of 11 bases. The CDR3 is made up of 15 amino acids. CDR3 sequence reads: CASSPPSGSNQPQHF. CDR3 nucleotides: TGTGCCAGCAGTCCCCCGAGCGGTAGCAATCAGCCCCAGCATTTT.

This clone was recorded once. This chain connects TRBV6-5 to TRBJ1-5, with D possibly TRBD1 on 5 matching bases. The CDR3 consists of 15 residues. V was shortened by 2 bases and J by 3 bases, with 11 bases between the two germline ends. From germline, CDR1 is MNHEY and CDR2 SVGAGI. The CDR3: CASSYTGVNNQPQHF. As DNA, the CDR3 is TGTGCCAGCAGTTACACGGGGGTTAACAATCAGCCCCAGCATTTT.

The chain employs TRBV7-9 and TRBJ1-1; 7 bases are shared with TRBD1. V lost 2 bases to trimming and J lost 5 bases; unmatched junction nucleotides: 5. The CDR3 is made up of 14 amino acids. CDR1 and CDR2 (germline): SEHNR, FQNEAQ (reference sequence). Here the CDR3 reads CASSLRGGGTEAFF. The DNA of the CDR3 is TGTGCCAGCAGCTTACGAGGGGGCGGGACTGAAGCTTTCTTT.

The genes are TRBV19 and TRBJ2-2, with a possible D match to TRBD1 (6 bases). The ends were cut back, 10 bases at V and 7 bases at J, with 13 bases in the middle. CDR1 and CDR2 from the germline V gene are LNHDA and SQIVND (reference sequence). There are 12 residues in the CDR3. In nucleotides, the CDR3 is TGTGCCATTAAGGGGGAACGCGGGGAGCTGTTTTTT. It specifies CAIKGERGELFF.

The rearrangement links TRBV5-4 to TRBJ2-3; 7 nucleotides match TRBD1. Losses at the gene ends were 2 bases for V and 1 base for J; bases not matched to a gene: 10. Per germline, CDR1 SGHNT and CDR2 YYREEE (reference sequence). The CDR3 is made up of 17 amino acids. This CDR3 reads CASSFGTAVPGTDTQYF. Here the CDR3 DNA reads TGTGCCAGCAGCTTTGGGACAGCTGTACCCGGCACAGATACGCAGTATTTT.

V and J are TRBV21-1 and TRBJ2-7; TRBD1, the table's D call, lacks a check against the DNA. TRBV21-1 is a pseudogene segment. The CDR3 consists of 22 residues. The CDR3: CASSKRDRGRISGERGPYEQYF. DNA of the CDR3: TGTGCCAGCAGCAAACGGGACAGGGGAAGAATCAGCGGGGAGAGAGGCCCCTACGAGCAGTACTTC.

As for this clone: Mismatch with germline at one junction end may stem from a read error. The rearrangement links TRBV7-9 to TRBJ1-1; TRBD1 is a possible D gene (5 bases). Germline V CDR1 and CDR2: SEHNR, FQNEAQ (reference sequence). This CDR3 is 14 amino acids long. The CDR3: CSSSFERGGTEAFF. The DNA of the CDR3 is TGTTCCAGCAGCTTTGAACGGGGGGGCACTGAAGCTTTCTTT.

The chain joins TRBV2 to TRBJ1-2; D is unclear. V lost 3 bases, J lost 5 bases, and 16 bases lay in between. CDR3 size: 15 residues. Germline CDR1 SNHLY, CDR2 FYNNEI. For the CDR3, the DNA is TGTGCCAGCAGTGATGATTCAGGCAACCTATATGGCTACACCTTC. Translated: CASSDDSGNLYGYTF.

The chain combines TRBV25-1 with TRBJ2-5, with D possibly being TRBD1 (6 bases). The V gene lost 8 bases and the J gene lost 3 bases, with 13 bases spanning the gap. The CDR3 is 13 residues long. Germline V gene data show CDR1 as MGHDK and CDR2 as SYGVNS. The CDR3 protein is CASATGTKETQYF. Written as DNA, the CDR3 is TGTGCCAGCGCCACCGGGACAAAAGAGACCCAGTACTTC. The full variable domain, rest sourced from reference TRBV25-1 and TRBJ2-5, is EADIYQTPRYLVIGTGKKITLECSQTMGHDKMYWYQQDPGMELHLIHYSYGVNSTEKGDLSSESTVSRIRTEHFPLTLESARPSHTSQYLCASATGTKETQYFGPGTRLLVL.

The chain combines TRBV4-1 with TRBJ2-2; TRBD1 matches at 8 bases. Germline V CDR1 and CDR2: MGHRA, YSYEKL. J was trimmed by 4 bases and V by 3 bases; bases with no gene match: 7. The CDR3 extends over 16 amino acids. CDR3: CASSHLGQVGTGELFF. CDR3 DNA: TGCGCCAGCAGCCACCTGGGACAGGTGGGCACCGGGGAGCTGTTTTTT.

The chain has TRBV13 and TRBJ2-3; TRBD1 matches 11 bases. The V segment lost 5 bases and the J segment 3 bases; nucleotides outside the gene matches: 4. In germline, CDR1 is PRHDT, CDR2 FYEKMQ (reference sequence). The CDR3 consists of 15 residues. This CDR3 is CASSPGTGGTDTQYF. CDR3 bases: TGTGCCAGCAGCCCCGGGACAGGGGGTACAGATACGCAGTATTTT.

This chain connects TRBV19 to TRBJ2-1, with D possibly being TRBD1 (5 bases). The CDR3 covers 15 residues. Germline loops: CDR1 LNHDA, CDR2 SQIVND (reference sequence). V was shortened by 5 bases and J by 2 bases, with 13 bases between the two germline ends. CDR3 region: CASSDPGSAYNEQFF. In nucleotides, the CDR3 is TGTGCCAGTAGTGACCCAGGGTCGGCCTACAATGAGCAGTTCTTC. Drawing the rest from reference TRBV19 and TRBJ2-1, the complete variable domain is DGGITQSPKYLFRKEGQNVTLSCEQNLNHDAMYWYRQDPGQGLRLIYYSQIVNDFQKGDIAEGYSVSREKKESFPLTVTSAQKNPTAFYLCASSDPGSAYNEQFFGPGTRLTVL.

V is TRBV7-9 and J is TRBJ1-5, with a weak D call TRBD1 (5 bases). Germline loops: CDR1 SEHNR, CDR2 FQNEAQ (reference sequence). The V gene lost 5 bases and the J gene lost 0 bases, with 17 bases spanning the gap. The CDR3 covers 17 residues. The CDR3 spells CASSRQSQPYSNQPQHF. DNA for the CDR3: TGTGCCAGCAGCCGACAGTCCCAGCCTTATAGCAATCAGCCCCAGCATTTT.

The chain uses TRBV5-5 and TRBJ2-3; perhaps TRBD2 as D (6 bases). V lost 1 base and J 2 bases, leaving 11 bases between the germline ends. CDR3 length equals 15 residues. Per germline, CDR1 SGHKS and CDR2 YYEKEE (reference sequence). The CDR3 nucleotides are TGTGCCAGCAGCTTGTGGGGGGAGGTCACAGATACGCAGTATTTT. Protein: CASSLWGEVTDTQYF.

The count of this clone is one. The chain links TRBV19 to TRBJ1-4; no clear D gene. The length of the CDR3 is 13 residues. Germline lookup yields CDR1 LNHDA and CDR2 SQIVND (reference sequence). The ends were cut back, 5 bases at V and 8 bases at J, with 12 bases in the middle. CDR3 nucleotide sequence: TGTGCCAGTAGTCCCCGGGCGGGAGAAAAACTGTTTTTT. Its protein is CASSPRAGEKLFF. Together with reference TRBV19 and TRBJ1-4, the CDR3 gives the full variable domain: DGGITQSPKYLFRKEGQNVTLSCEQNLNHDAMYWYRQDPGQGLRLIYYSQIVNDFQKGDIAEGYSVSREKKESFPLTVTSAQKNPTAFYLCASSPRAGEKLFFGSGTQLSVL.